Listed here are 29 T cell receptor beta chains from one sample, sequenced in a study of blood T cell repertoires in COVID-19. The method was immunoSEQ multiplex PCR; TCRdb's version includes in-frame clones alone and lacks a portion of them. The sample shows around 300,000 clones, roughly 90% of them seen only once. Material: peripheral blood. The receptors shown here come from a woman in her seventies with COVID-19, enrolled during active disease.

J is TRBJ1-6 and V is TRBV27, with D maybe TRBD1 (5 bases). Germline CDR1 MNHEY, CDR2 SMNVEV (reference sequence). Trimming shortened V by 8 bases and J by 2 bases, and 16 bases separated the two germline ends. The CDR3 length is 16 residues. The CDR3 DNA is TGTGCCAGCCGTAGGCGGGGGGGAACCTATAATTCACCCCTCCACTTT. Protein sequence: CASRRRGGTYNSPLHF.

The CDR3 DNA reads TGTGCCAGCAGGGACAGGGCGAATGAGCAGTTCTTC. As protein: CASRDRANEQFF. This rearrangement joins TRBV27 to TRBJ2-1, with 8 bases fitting TRBD1. V lost 6 bases to trimming and J lost 7 bases; unmatched junction nucleotides: 2. Germline V gives CDR1 MNHEY, CDR2 SMNVEV (reference sequence). The CDR3 length is 12 residues.

CDR3 coding DNA: TGTGCCACCAGTGATTTCCCAGGGGCCCGGGAGACCCAGTACTTC. Translating it yields CATSDFPGARETQYF. The chain couples TRBV24-1 to TRBJ2-5; tentatively, D is TRBD1 (6 bases). V was cut by 1 base and J by 5 bases, with 13 bases left in between. The germline V gene encodes CDR1 KGHDR and CDR2 SFDVKD. The CDR3 covers 15 residues.

The CDR3 coding sequence is TGTGCCAGTAGTCTACTAGGGTGGGGGGAGTTTGATAACTATGGCTACACCTTC. Residues: CASSLLGWGEFDNYGYTF. The chain couples TRBV19 to TRBJ1-2; D is perhaps TRBD1 (5 bases). V was cut by 5 bases and J by 1 base, with 23 bases left in between. Germline lookup yields CDR1 LNHDA and CDR2 SQIVND (reference sequence). The CDR3 has 18 residues. Drawing the rest from reference TRBV19 and TRBJ1-2, the complete variable domain is DGGITQSPKYLFRKEGQNVTLSCEQNLNHDAMYWYRQDPGQGLRLIYYSQIVNDFQKGDIAEGYSVSREKKESFPLTVTSAQKNPTAFYLCASSLLGWGEFDNYGYTFGSGTRLTVV.

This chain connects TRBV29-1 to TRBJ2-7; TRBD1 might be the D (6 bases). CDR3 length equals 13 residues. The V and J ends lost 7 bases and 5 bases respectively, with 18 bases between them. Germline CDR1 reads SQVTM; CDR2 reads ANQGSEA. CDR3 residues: CSATTGIGDEQYF. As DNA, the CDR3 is TGCAGCGCTACCACAGGGATAGGGGACGAGCAGTACTTC.

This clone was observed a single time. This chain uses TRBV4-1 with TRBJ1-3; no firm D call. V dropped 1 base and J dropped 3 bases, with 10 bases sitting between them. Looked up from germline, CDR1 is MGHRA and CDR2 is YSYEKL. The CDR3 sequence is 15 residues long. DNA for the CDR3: TGCGCCAGCAGCCAAGGACAAAAAAGTGGAAACACCATATATTTT. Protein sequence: CASSQGQKSGNTIYF.

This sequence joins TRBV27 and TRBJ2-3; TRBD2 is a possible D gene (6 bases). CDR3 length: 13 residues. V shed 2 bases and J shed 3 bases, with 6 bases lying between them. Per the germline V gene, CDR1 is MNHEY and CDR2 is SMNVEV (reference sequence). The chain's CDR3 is CASSLAGTDTQYF. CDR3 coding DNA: TGTGCCAGCAGTTTAGCGGGAACAGATACGCAGTATTTT.

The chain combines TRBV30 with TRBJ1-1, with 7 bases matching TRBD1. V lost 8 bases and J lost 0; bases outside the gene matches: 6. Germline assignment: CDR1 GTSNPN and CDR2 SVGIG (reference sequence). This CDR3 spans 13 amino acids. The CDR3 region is CAAQGVVNTEAFF. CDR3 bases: TGTGCCGCTCAGGGGGTGGTGAACACTGAAGCTTTCTTT.

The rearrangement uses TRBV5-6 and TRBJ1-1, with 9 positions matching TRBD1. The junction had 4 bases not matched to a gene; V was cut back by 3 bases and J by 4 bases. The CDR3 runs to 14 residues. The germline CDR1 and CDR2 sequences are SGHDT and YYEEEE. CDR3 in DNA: TGTGCCAGCAGCTCCCGGGACAGGGTCACTGAAGCTTTCTTT. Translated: CASSSRDRVTEAFF.

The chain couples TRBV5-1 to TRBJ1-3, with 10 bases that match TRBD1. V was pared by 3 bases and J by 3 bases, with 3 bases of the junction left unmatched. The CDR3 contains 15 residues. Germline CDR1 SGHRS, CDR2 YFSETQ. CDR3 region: CASSSGQGIGNTIYF. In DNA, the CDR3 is TGCGCCAGCAGCTCGGGACAGGGGATTGGAAACACCATATATTTT.

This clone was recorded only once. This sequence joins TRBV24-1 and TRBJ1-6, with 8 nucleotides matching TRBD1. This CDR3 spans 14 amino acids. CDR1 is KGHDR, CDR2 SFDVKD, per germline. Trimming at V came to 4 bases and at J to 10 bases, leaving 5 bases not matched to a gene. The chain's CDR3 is CATSDNRGTSPLHF. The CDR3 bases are TGTGCCACCAGTGACAACAGGGGGACCTCACCCCTCCACTTT.

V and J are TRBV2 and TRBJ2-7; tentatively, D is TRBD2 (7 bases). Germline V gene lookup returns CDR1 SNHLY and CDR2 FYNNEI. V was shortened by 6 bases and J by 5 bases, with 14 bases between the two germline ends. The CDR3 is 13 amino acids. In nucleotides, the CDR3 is TGTGCCAGCAGGAGGGGGGGGCTGGACGAGCAGTACTTC. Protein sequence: CASRRGGLDEQYF.

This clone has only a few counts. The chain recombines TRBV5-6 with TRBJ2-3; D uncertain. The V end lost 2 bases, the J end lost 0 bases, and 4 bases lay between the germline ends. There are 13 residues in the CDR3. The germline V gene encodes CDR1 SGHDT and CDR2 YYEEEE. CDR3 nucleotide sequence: TGTGCCAGCAGCTTTATCAGCACAGATACGCAGTATTTT. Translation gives CASSFISTDTQYF.

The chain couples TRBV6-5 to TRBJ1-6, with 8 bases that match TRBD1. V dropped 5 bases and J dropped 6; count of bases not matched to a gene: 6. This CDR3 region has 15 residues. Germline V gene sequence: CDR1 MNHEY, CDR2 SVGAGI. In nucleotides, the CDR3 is TGTGCCAGCAGTCGACAGGGGACGGGTAATTCACCCCTCCACTTT. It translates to CASSRQGTGNSPLHF.

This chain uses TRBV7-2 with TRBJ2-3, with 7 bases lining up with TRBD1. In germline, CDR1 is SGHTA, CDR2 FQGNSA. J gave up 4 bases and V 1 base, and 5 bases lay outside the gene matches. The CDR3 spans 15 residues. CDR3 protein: CASSLVVTGADTQYF. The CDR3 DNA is TGTGCCAGCAGCTTAGTAGTTACAGGGGCAGATACGCAGTATTTT.

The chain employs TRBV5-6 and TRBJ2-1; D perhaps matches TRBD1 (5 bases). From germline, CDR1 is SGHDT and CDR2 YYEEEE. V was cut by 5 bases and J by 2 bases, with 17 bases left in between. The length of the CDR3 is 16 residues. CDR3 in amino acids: CASSHTRTQAYNEQFF. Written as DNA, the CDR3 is TGTGCCAGCAGTCATACCCGGACACAGGCCTACAATGAGCAGTTCTTC.

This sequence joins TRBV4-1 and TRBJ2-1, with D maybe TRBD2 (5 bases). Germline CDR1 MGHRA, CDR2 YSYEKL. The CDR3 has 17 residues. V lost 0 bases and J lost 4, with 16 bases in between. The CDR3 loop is CASSQDPIGSRYNEQFF. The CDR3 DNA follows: TGCGCCAGCAGCCAAGATCCGATAGGGAGCCGGTACAATGAGCAGTTCTTC.

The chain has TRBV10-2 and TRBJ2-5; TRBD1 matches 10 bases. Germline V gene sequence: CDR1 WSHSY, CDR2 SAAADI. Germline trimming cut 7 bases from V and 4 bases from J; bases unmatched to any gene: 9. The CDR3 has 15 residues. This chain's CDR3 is CASKPDRGRAETQYF. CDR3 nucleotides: TGCGCCAGCAAACCAGACAGGGGGCGCGCAGAGACCCAGTACTTC.

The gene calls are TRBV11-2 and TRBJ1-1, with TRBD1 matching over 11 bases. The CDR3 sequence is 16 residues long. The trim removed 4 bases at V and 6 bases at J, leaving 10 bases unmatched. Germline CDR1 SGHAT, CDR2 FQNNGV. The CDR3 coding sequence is TGTGCCAGCAGCTCCCCCGGGACAGGGGGTAGGGCTGAAGCTTTCTTT. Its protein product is CASSSPGTGGRAEAFF.

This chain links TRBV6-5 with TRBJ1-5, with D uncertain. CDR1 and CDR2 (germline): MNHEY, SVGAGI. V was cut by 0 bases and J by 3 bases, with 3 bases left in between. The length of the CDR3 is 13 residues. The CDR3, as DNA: TGTGCCAGCAGTTACTCCCTCAATCAGCCCCAGCATTTT. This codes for CASSYSLNQPQHF.

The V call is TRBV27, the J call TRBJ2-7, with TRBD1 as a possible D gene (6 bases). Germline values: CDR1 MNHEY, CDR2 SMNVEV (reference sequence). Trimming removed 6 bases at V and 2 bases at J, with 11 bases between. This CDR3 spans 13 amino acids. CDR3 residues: CASRGQTAYEQYF. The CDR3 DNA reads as TGTGCCAGCAGGGGACAAACGGCCTACGAGCAGTACTTC.

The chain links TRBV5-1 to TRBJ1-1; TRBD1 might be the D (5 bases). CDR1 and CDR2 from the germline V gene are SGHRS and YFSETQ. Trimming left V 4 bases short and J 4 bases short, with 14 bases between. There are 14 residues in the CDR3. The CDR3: CASSQGDFFTEAFF. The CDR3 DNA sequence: TGCGCCAGCAGCCAAGGGGACTTTTTCACTGAAGCTTTCTTT.

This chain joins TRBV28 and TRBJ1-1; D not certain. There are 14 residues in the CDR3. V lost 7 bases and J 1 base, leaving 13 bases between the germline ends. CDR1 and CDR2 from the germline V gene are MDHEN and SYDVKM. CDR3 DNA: TGTGCCAGCAAAAAGAATCCCAGGAACACTGAAGCTTTCTTT. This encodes CASKKNPRNTEAFF.

This chain's CDR3 is CASSLDRGGYEQYF. CDR3 DNA: TGTGCCAGCAGCCTCGACAGGGGAGGTTACGAGCAGTACTTC. The chain employs TRBV11-3 and TRBJ2-7; the match to TRBD1 covers 8 bases. Germline V gene lookup returns CDR1 SGHNT and CDR2 YENEEA. The V segment lost 5 bases and the J segment 4 bases; nucleotides outside the gene matches: 7. CDR3 length equals 14 residues.

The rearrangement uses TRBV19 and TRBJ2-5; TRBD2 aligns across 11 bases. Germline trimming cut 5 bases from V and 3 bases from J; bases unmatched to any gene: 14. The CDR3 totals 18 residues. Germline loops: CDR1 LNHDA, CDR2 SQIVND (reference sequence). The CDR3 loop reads CASSFGTSGGPTEETQYF. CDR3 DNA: TGTGCCAGTAGTTTCGGAACTAGCGGGGGCCCTACAGAAGAGACCCAGTACTTC.

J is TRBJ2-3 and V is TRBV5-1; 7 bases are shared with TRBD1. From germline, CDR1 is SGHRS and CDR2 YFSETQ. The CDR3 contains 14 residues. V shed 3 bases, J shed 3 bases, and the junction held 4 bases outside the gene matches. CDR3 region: CASSSQGMTDTQYF. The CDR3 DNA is TGCGCCAGCAGCTCACAGGGGATGACAGATACGCAGTATTTT.

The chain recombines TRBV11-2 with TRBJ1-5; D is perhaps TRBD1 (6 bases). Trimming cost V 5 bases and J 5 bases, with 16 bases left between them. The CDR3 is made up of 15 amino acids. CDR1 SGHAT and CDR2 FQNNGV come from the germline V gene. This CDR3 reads CASSTNRDTYQPQHF. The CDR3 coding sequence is TGTGCCAGCAGCACAAACCGGGACACCTATCAGCCCCAGCATTTT.

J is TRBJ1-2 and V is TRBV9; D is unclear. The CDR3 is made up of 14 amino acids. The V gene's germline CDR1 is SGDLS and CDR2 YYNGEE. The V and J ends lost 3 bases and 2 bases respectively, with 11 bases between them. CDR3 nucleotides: TGTGCCAGCAGCGCCGCCGGGAGAAACTATGGCTACACCTTC. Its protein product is CASSAAGRNYGYTF.

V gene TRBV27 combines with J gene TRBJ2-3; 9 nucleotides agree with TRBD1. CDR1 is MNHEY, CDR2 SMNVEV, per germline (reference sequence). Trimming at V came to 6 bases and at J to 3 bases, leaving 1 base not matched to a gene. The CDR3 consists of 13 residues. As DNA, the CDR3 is TGTGCCAGCAGGGGGACAGGGACAGATACGCAGTATTTT. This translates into CASRGTGTDTQYF.